This T cell receptor beta chain was sequenced during a study of CD4 T cells in relation to SARS-CoV-2 and coronaviruses. Study-wide background: TCR beta CDR3s were sequenced after roughly ten-day antigen culture of PBMCs. Controls used an HIV-1 Nef peptide pool or no peptide.

The table came from immunoSEQ multiplex PCR; TCRdb's copy has only in-frame clones and leaves some out. The sample yields under 30,000 clones, around 84% seen once. CDR3 size: 19 residues. With V trimmed by 1 base and J by 2 bases, 14 bases remained unmatched. Germline CDR1 and CDR2: MGHRA and YSYEKL. Points from the study as a whole: In about 65% of donors, memory CD4+ clonotypes crossrecognized SARS-CoV-2 and at least one common cold coronavirus spike.

CD4+ T cells from unexposed donors were obtained before the COVID-19 pandemic (2011-2018). Isolation of CD4+ T cells took place after approximately 11 days in culture. As cell numbers allowed, unexposed-donor CD4+ T cells faced SARS-CoV-2 S/N and four cold-coronavirus spikes. Regarding this clone: Antigen unknown.

The genes are TRBV4-1 and TRBJ2-3; 8 nucleotides agree with TRBD2. The source is a human donor in good health. Material for sequencing was CD4+ T cells from PBMCs, cultured in vitro. The CDR3 nucleotides are TGCGCCAGCAGCCAAGGAGAGGCTAGCGGGCGAGGGCCCACAGATACGCAGTATTTT. Its translation is CASSQGEASGRGPTDTQYF.